This record concerns one T cell receptor beta chain sequence. The CDR3 covers 12 residues. From germline, CDR1 is SQVTM and CDR2 ANQGSEA. The data were taken from a study of CXCR3-negative and CXCR3-positive naive CD8 T cells. Through 5' RACE with UMI labels, the TRB cDNA libraries were prepared. After re-calling the 5' RACE reads, TCRdb lists one entry per CDR3 protein, DNA absent. The sample totals about 90,000 distinct CDR3 sequences; its top ten clones hold around 1%. The sequencing input was naive CXCR3- CD8+ T cells from blood. Subset noted: CD45RO-CCR7+CD27+CD95- naive CD8+ T cells lacking CXCR3 (TNR3-). This chain uses TRBV29-1 with TRBJ1-2; TCRdb's assignment of TRBD1 cannot be checked, as there is no DNA. The source is a human donor in good health. Some clones in this sample may be carry-over from other donors' samples. The CDR3 region is CNVEWGLGGYTF.